Following are 9 T cell receptor beta chains from one sample sequenced in a study of control samples from healthy donors and cancer patients. Produced via immunoSEQ multiplex PCR; TCRdb's table is partial and in-frame only. The table shows 100,000 to 150,000 clones, with 70% to 90% occurring only once. Sequencing input: blood. The receptors were sampled from a man in his fifties or sixties in good health.

The chain carries TRBV4-1 and TRBJ2-7; the match to TRBD1 covers 8 bases. The CDR3 runs 16 residues. V lost 1 base to trimming and J lost 3 bases; unmatched junction nucleotides: 8. The germline gives CDR1 MGHRA, CDR2 YSYEKL. The CDR3 loop reads CASSQVIAGGSYEQYF. The DNA for the CDR3 is TGCGCCAGCAGCCAAGTCATTGCAGGGGGCAGCTACGAGCAGTACTTC.

The chain carries TRBV5-6 and TRBJ2-5, with D possibly being TRBD1 (5 bases). This CDR3 is built from 15 residues. Trimming pared 0 bases from V and 2 bases from J, leaving 11 bases between. In germline, CDR1 is SGHDT, CDR2 YYEEEE. For the CDR3, the DNA is TGTGCCAGCAGCTTGGCCGGACAATTGCAAGAGACCCAGTACTTC. It specifies CASSLAGQLQETQYF.

The rearrangement links TRBV4-2 to TRBJ2-3, with 8 nucleotides matching TRBD1. The V and J ends lost 0 bases and 2 bases, in that order; junction bases with no gene match: 4. CDR1 is LGHNA, CDR2 YNFKEQ, per germline. This CDR3 has 16 residues. CDR3 sequence reads: CASSQDAGQATDTQYF. The CDR3 DNA reads TGTGCCAGCAGCCAAGATGCGGGACAGGCCACAGATACGCAGTATTTT.

This chain joins TRBV6-6 and TRBJ1-1; possibly TRBD1 for D (5 bases). The CDR3 runs to 16 residues. CDR1 is MNHNY and CDR2 is SVGAGI in the germline V gene (reference sequence). V lost 0 bases to trimming and J lost 1 base, with 12 bases between them. Written as DNA, the CDR3 is TGTGCCAGCAGTTACTCGGAGGGGTCTGGGAACACTGAAGCTTTCTTT. Translating gives CASSYSEGSGNTEAFF.

The chain recombines TRBV7-8 with TRBJ2-5; D uncertain. Trimming removed 5 bases at V and 1 base at J, with 2 bases between. The CDR3 runs 11 residues. The germline CDR1 and CDR2 sequences are SGHVS and FQNEAQ. For the CDR3, the DNA is TGTGCCAGCAGCCCCCAAGAGACCCAGTACTTC. This codes for CASSPQETQYF. Full variable domain (remainder filled in from reference TRBV7-8 and TRBJ2-5): GAGVSQSPRYKVAKRGQDVALRCDPISGHVSLFWYQQALGQGPEFLTYFQNEAQLDKSGLPSDRFFAERPEGSVSTLKIQRTQQEDSAVYLCASSPQETQYFGPGTRLLVL.

This clone has more than one count but fewer than ten. The rearrangement links TRBV5-1 to TRBJ2-1; 7 bases are a match to TRBD1. Germline V gene data show CDR1 as SGHRS and CDR2 as YFSETQ. J was trimmed by 5 bases and V by 4 bases; bases with no gene match: 12. This CDR3 has 16 amino acids. CDR3 protein: CASSLGTASLNNEQFF. The DNA of the CDR3 is TGCGCCAGCAGCCTTGGGACAGCCAGTTTAAACAATGAGCAGTTCTTC.

The chain links TRBV20-1 to TRBJ2-5; D gene ambiguous. V lost 5 bases and J 3 bases, leaving 7 bases between the germline ends. Germline CDR1 DFQATT, CDR2 SNEGSKA (reference sequence). The CDR3 runs to 11 residues. CDR3 amino acids: CSAEGEETQYF. Written as DNA, the CDR3 is TGCAGTGCTGAAGGCGAAGAGACCCAGTACTTC.

V is TRBV6-5 and J is TRBJ1-1; D is undetermined. Germline loops: CDR1 MNHEY, CDR2 SVGAGI. V lost 0 bases, J lost 1 base, and 9 bases lay in between. The CDR3 is 15 residues long. The CDR3 nucleotides are TGTGCCAGCAGTTACTCTTGGACGGCGAACACTGAAGCTTTCTTT. Protein sequence: CASSYSWTANTEAFF.

This rearrangement joins TRBV6-6 to TRBJ2-5; D is possibly TRBD1 or TRBD2 (5 bases each). The V gene's germline CDR1 is MNHNY and CDR2 SVGAGI (reference sequence). This CDR3 is 13 amino acids long. V lost 2 bases to trimming and J lost 5 bases, with 9 bases between them. The CDR3 DNA reads TGTGCCAGCAGTTACGAGGGGCTGGAGACCCAGTACTTC. As protein: CASSYEGLETQYF.